This TCR beta chain comes out of a study of shared clonotypes between healthy human individuals. Across the study: Those who served as donors were a couple of women and a few men between the ages of 18 and 49. Three plates were used per donor for CD4 naive, three for CD4 memory, two for CD8 naive and one for CD8 memory. Study-level points and caveats: In contrast to clonotypes shared by all four donors, non-shared clonotypes had lower generation probabilities. Incomplete sequencing of sorted subsets was indicated by rarefaction despite large depth.

The V gene's germline CDR1 is MNHEY and CDR2 SMNVEV (reference sequence). The CDR3 is made up of 16 amino acids. V lost 7 bases, J lost 3 bases, and 21 bases lay in between. As concerns this clone: Its antigen is not known.

Generated by immunoSEQ multiplex PCR, the TCRdb table keeps only in-frame clones and is missing some. The sample carries roughly 320,000 clones, more than 75% recorded once. The clonotype comes from a man aged 18 to 29 in good health. Sequencing input: memory CD8+ T cells sorted from blood. Subset noted: CD45RO+ cells pooled with CCR7-negative TemRA cells. V gene TRBV27 combines with J gene TRBJ1-1; no definite D call. CDR3 protein: CASTHGPNPSYTEAFF. DNA for the CDR3: TGTGCCAGCACCCACGGCCCGAACCCTTCCTACACTGAAGCTTTCTTT.